One sample yielded the 10 T cell receptor beta chains listed below, sequenced in a study of T cell responses to AZD1222 COVID-19 vaccine. Assay used: immunoSEQ multiplex PCR; TCRdb lists only in-frame clones, some missing. The sample has around 95,000 clones, around 90% seen once; the top ten hold roughly 1.7%. Sequences were derived from peripheral blood, sampled on day 0 of AZD1222 vaccination. The receptors were sampled from an adult in good health.

The rearrangement uses TRBV30 and TRBJ1-2; TRBD1 might be the D (6 bases). CDR1 is GTSNPN, CDR2 SVGIG, per germline (reference sequence). The V gene lost 7 bases and the J gene lost 0 bases, with 12 bases spanning the gap. CDR3 length: 13 amino acids. The CDR3 DNA is TGTGCCTCCGGACAGCTGACTAACTATGGCTACACCTTC. This sequence encodes CASGQLTNYGYTF.

This sequence joins TRBV14 and TRBJ2-1; 11 bases fit TRBD2. Germline CDR1 and CDR2: SGHDN and FVKESK. J gave up 9 bases and V 1 base, and 8 bases lay outside the gene matches. The CDR3 totals 16 residues. The CDR3 region has the DNA TGTGCCAGCAGCCAAGCACTAGCGGGAGTGGAAGGTGAGCAGTTCTTC. Amino acids: CASSQALAGVEGEQFF.

This chain joins TRBV4-1 and TRBJ1-3; no firm D call. Germline loops: CDR1 MGHRA, CDR2 YSYEKL. The CDR3 contains 16 residues. Trimming took 2 bases from V and 0 from J, leaving 11 bases between them. The CDR3 loop is CASSQRDSSSGNTIYF. The CDR3 nucleotides read TGCGCCAGCAGCCAAAGAGACTCCAGCTCTGGAAACACCATATATTTT.

The chain carries TRBV18 and TRBJ1-1; the match to TRBD1 covers 9 bases. Germline V gene data show CDR1 as KGHSH and CDR2 as LQKENI. Trimming took 5 bases from V and 3 from J; bases not matched to a gene: 4. This CDR3 has 14 amino acids. The CDR3 loop is CASSNRQGDTEAFF. As DNA, the CDR3 is TGTGCCAGCTCAAATAGACAGGGGGACACTGAAGCTTTCTTT.

This chain connects TRBV4-1 to TRBJ2-5; 7 nucleotides agree with TRBD2. The V and J ends lost 3 bases and 2 bases, in that order; junction bases with no gene match: 9. The length of the CDR3 is 16 residues. In germline, CDR1 is MGHRA, CDR2 YSYEKL. CDR3 loop: CASSQNPGREQETQYF. The CDR3 DNA reads TGCGCCAGCAGCCAGAACCCAGGGAGGGAACAAGAGACCCAGTACTTC.

This clone was recorded once. This CDR3 reads CSVAIGETQYF. In DNA form, the CDR3 reads TGCAGCGTTGCCATAGGAGAGACCCAGTACTTC. The chain couples TRBV29-1 to TRBJ2-5, with unresolved D. Trimming left V 4 bases short and J 4 bases short, with 7 bases between. The CDR3 consists of 11 residues. Germline assignment: CDR1 SQVTM and CDR2 ANQGSEA.

The DNA for the CDR3 is TGTGCCAGCCGGAAGGGGAGATTGAGTCAGCCCCAGCATTTT. Its protein is CASRKGRLSQPQHF. The rearrangement links TRBV6-5 to TRBJ1-5; D possibly corresponds to TRBD1 (5 bases). The V end was cut by 8 bases, the J end by 6 bases, with 17 bases between. Germline lookup yields CDR1 MNHEY and CDR2 SVGAGI. The CDR3 contains 14 residues.

This chain joins TRBV5-1 and TRBJ2-5; the match to TRBD2 covers 10 bases. V lost 0 bases, J lost 5 bases, and 13 bases stayed unmatched. The CDR3 has 18 residues. The germline gives CDR1 SGHRS, CDR2 YFSETQ. CDR3 DNA: TGCGCCAGCAGCTTGGCCTTCGATCCAGCGGGAGGGCGGGAGACCCAGTACTTC. This gives the protein CASSLAFDPAGGRETQYF.

The J gene is TRBJ1-5, the V gene TRBV6-5; no definite D call. Germline values: CDR1 MNHEY, CDR2 SVGAGI. The CDR3 spans 14 residues. Trimming shortened V by 0 bases and J by 7 bases, and 10 bases separated the two germline ends. DNA of the CDR3: TGTGCCAGCAGTTACTCTTCGGCTGGACAGCCCCAGCATTTT. This encodes CASSYSSAGQPQHF.

The chain couples TRBV11-2 to TRBJ2-1; TRBD2 matches 9 bases. The CDR3 runs 16 residues. Germline values: CDR1 SGHAT, CDR2 FQNNGV. Trimming at V came to 6 bases and at J to 8 bases, leaving 14 bases not matched to a gene. In DNA form, the CDR3 reads TGTGCCAGCAGAACCGGGACTAGCATAGAGTTCGATGAGCAGTTCTTC. It is translated as CASRTGTSIEFDEQFF.